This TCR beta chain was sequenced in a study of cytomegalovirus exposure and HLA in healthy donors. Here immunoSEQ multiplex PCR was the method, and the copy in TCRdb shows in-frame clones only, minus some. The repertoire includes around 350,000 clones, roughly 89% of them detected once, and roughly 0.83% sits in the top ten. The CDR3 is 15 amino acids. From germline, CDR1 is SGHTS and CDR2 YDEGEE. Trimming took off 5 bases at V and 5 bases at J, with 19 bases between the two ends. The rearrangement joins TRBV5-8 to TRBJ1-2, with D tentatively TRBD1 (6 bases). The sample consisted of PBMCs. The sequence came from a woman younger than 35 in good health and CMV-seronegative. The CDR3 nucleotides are TGTGCCAGCAGATGGGTGGCAGGGGTCGGATATGGCTACACCTTC. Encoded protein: CASRWVAGVGYGYTF.